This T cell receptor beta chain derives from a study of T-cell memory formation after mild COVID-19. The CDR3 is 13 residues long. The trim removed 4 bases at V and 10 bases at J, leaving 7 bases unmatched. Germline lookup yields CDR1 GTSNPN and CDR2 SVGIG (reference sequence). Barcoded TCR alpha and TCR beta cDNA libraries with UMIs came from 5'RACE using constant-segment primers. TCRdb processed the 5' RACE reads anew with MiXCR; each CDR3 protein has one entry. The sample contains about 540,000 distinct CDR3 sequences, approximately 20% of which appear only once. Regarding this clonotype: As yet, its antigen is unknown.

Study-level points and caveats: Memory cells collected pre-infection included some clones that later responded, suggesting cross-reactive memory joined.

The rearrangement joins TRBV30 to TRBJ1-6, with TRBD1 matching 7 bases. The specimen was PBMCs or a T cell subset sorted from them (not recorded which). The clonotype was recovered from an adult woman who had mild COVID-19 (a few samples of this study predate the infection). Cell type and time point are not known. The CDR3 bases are TGTGCCTGGAACCAGGGGGGGGTCTCACCCCTCCACTTT. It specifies CAWNQGGVSPLHF.